Presented here are 10 T cell receptor beta chains from one specimen sequenced in a study of beta chain features in type 1 diabetes. TCRB transcripts that were expressed got sequenced, as all of the isolated RNA had been reverse transcribed. TCRdb's table, derived via immunoSEQ multiplex PCR, lists solely in-frame clones and lacks some. The sample lists fewer than 300,000 clones, about a tenth seen once, with around 0.015% in the top ten. Study findings and constraints: People with Type 1 diabetes carried modestly yet significantly shorter TCRB CDR3s in all four CD4+ subsets.

These receptors' targets are unknown. Sequencing was done on a sample of naive CD4+ T cells from blood. All receptors come from a man aged 25-45 years with type 1 diabetes.

The rearrangement uses TRBV11-2 and TRBJ2-1; 12 bases agree with TRBD2. This CDR3 has 15 residues. Germline CDR1 is SGHAT and CDR2 is FQNNGV. Unmatched junction bases numbered 1, after V lost 0 bases and J lost 7 bases. CDR3: CASSLDTSGGNEQFF. In nucleotides, the CDR3 is TGTGCCAGCAGCTTAGACACTAGCGGGGGGAATGAGCAGTTCTTC.

Only a few counts were recorded for this clone. The sample contains more than one DNA sequence encoding this CDR3. The rearrangement joins TRBV30 to TRBJ1-3; no reliable D call. The germline V and J ends were trimmed by 0 bases and 2 bases, with 5 bases remaining between them. CDR3 size: 13 residues. Per germline, CDR1 GTSNPN and CDR2 SVGIG (reference sequence). CDR3 in amino acids: CAWSVTAGNTIYF. The CDR3 coding sequence is TGTGCCTGGAGTGTAACAGCTGGAAACACCATATATTTT.

The chain combines TRBV10-3 with TRBJ1-6; 9 bases are a match to TRBD1. From germline, CDR1 is ENHRY and CDR2 SYGVKD. Trimming at V came to 2 bases and at J to 10 bases, leaving 3 bases not matched to a gene. The CDR3 spans 14 residues. The CDR3 loop reads CAISEGQGRSPLHF. CDR3 sequence (DNA): TGTGCCATCAGTGAGGGACAGGGGAGGTCACCCCTCCACTTT.

This rearrangement joins TRBV2 to TRBJ2-1, with unresolved D. CDR3 length: 11 residues. Germline-derived CDR1 and CDR2 are SNHLY and FYNNEI. The V end was cut by 8 bases, the J end by 4 bases, with 6 bases between. DNA for the CDR3: TGTGCCAGCGGCCAGTACAATGAGCAGTTCTTC. Translation gives CASGQYNEQFF.

There are a few counts of this clone. The sample holds other DNA sequences that translate to the same CDR3. This chain's CDR3 is CASSLVGGSNQPQHF. The DNA for the CDR3 is TGTGCCAGCAGCTTAGTGGGGGGGAGCAATCAGCCCCAGCATTTT. The chain links TRBV7-2 to TRBJ1-5, with D perhaps TRBD1 (5 bases). The CDR3 runs 15 residues. Germline V lookup: CDR1 SGHTA, CDR2 FQGNSA. Deletions cut 1 base from V and 1 base from J, with 8 bases between. The variable domain in full, with the rest retrieved from reference TRBV7-2 and TRBJ1-5, is GAGVSQSPSNKVTEKGKDVELRCDPISGHTALYWYRQSLGQGLEFLIYFQGNSAPDKSGLPSDRFSAERTGGSVSTLTIQRTQQEDSAVYLCASSLVGGSNQPQHFGDGTRLSIL.

The rearrangement uses TRBV9 and TRBJ2-3; D call uncertain. V lost 4 bases to trimming and J lost 2 bases, with 17 bases between them. Germline lookup yields CDR1 SGDLS and CDR2 YYNGEE. The CDR3 is 16 amino acids. In nucleotides, the CDR3 is TGTGCCAGCAGCCCCCGAGGTGAGGTCCTCACAGATACGCAGTATTTT. Its protein product is CASSPRGEVLTDTQYF.

This clone was detected a few times. CDR3 residues: CASSPGTPSETQYF. CDR3 sequence (DNA): TGCGCCAGCAGCCCCGGGACACCCTCAGAGACCCAGTACTTC. The V and J genes are TRBV5-1 and TRBJ2-5, with D perhaps matching TRBD1 (6 bases). The germline V and J ends were trimmed by 4 bases and 4 bases, with 14 bases remaining between them. From germline, CDR1 is SGHRS and CDR2 YFSETQ. This CDR3 region has 14 residues. The complete variable domain, with remaining parts taken from reference TRBV5-1 and TRBJ2-5, reads KAGVTQTPRYLIKTRGQQVTLSCSPISGHRSVSWYQQTPGQGLQFLFEYFSETQRNKGNFPGRFSGRQFSNSRSEMNVSTLELGDSALYLCASSPGTPSETQYFGPGTRLLVL.

The chain employs TRBV11-2 and TRBJ1-6; the D gene is possibly TRBD1 (6 bases). The CDR3 spans 17 residues. In germline, CDR1 is SGHAT, CDR2 FQNNGV. The ends were cut back, 4 bases at V and 8 bases at J, with 21 bases in the middle. The CDR3 DNA reads as TGTGCCAGCAGCTCCAGCCCCCAACAGGGCTCTTATTCACCCCTCCACTTT. Translation gives CASSSSPQQGSYSPLHF.

The gene calls are TRBV9 and TRBJ1-1; weak D call: TRBD1 (6 bases). The V end was cut by 2 bases, the J end by 1 base, with 12 bases between. Germline assignment: CDR1 SGDLS and CDR2 YYNGEE. This CDR3 has 15 amino acids. CDR3 DNA: TGTGCCAGCAGCGTCGGGGGGGCAACGAACACTGAAGCTTTCTTT. Protein product: CASSVGGATNTEAFF.

The table lists this clone with a few counts. The chain carries TRBV4-3 and TRBJ2-5; perhaps TRBD2 as D (7 bases). Trimming pared 3 bases from V and 5 bases from J, leaving 16 bases between. CDR1 is LGHNA and CDR2 is YSLEER in the germline V gene. The CDR3 runs 15 residues. In DNA form, the CDR3 reads TGCGCCAGCAGCCAGGGGAGGGGGGCCTGGGAGACCCAGTACTTC. It specifies CASSQGRGAWETQYF.